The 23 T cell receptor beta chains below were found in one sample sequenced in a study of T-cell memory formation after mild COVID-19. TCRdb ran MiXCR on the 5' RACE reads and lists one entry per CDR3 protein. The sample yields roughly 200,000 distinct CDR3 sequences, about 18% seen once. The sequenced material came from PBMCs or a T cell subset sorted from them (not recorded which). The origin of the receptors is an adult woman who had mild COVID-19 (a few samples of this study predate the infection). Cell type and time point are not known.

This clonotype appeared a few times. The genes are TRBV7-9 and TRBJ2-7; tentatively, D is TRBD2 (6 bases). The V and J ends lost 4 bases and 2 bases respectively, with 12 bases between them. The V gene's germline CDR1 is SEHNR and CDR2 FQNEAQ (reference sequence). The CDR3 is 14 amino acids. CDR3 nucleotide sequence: TGTGCCAGCAGCTCGGGGACTGTAGCCTACGAGCAGTACTTC. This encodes CASSSGTVAYEQYF.

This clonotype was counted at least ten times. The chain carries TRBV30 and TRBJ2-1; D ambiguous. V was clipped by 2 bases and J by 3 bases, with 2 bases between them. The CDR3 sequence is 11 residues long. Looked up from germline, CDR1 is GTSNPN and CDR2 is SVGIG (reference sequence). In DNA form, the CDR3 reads TGTGCCTGGAGTATCTACAATGAGCAGTTCTTC. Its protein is CAWSIYNEQFF.

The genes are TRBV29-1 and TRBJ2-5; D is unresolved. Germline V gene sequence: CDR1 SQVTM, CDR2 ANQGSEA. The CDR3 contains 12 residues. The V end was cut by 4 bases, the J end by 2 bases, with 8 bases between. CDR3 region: CSVAQTQETQYF. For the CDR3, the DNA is TGCAGCGTTGCCCAGACACAAGAGACCCAGTACTTC.

CDR3: CASSRWPGGTYNEQFF. The CDR3 DNA is TGTGCCAGCAGCCGCTGGCCCGGGGGGACGTACAATGAGCAGTTCTTC. The J gene is TRBJ2-1, the V gene TRBV3-1, with TRBD2 matching 7 bases. Germline CDR1 is LGHDT and CDR2 is YNNKEL (reference sequence). The CDR3 is 16 residues long. The V gene end was trimmed by 4 bases and the J gene end by 4 bases; junction bases not matched to a gene: 10.

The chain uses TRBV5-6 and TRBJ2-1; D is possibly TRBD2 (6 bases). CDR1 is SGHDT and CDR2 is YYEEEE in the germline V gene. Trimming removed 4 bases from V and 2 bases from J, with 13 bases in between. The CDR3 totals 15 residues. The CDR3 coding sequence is TGTGCCAGCAGCCATGGACTAATAACCTACAATGAGCAGTTCTTC. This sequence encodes CASSHGLITYNEQFF.

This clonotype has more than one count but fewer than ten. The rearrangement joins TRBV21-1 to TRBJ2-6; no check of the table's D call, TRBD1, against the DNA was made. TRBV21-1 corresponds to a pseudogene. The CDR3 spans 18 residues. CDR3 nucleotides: TGTGCCACCGAACAGACCCCTATCCTTAGGTCTGGGGCCAACGTCCTGACTTTC. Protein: CATEQTPILRSGANVLTF.

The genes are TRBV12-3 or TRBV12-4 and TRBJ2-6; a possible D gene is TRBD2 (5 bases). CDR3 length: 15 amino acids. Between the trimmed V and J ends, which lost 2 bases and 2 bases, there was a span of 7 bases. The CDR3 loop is CASSLYGTGANVLTF. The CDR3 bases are TGTGCCAGCAGTTTATACGGGACTGGGGCCAACGTCCTGACTTTC.

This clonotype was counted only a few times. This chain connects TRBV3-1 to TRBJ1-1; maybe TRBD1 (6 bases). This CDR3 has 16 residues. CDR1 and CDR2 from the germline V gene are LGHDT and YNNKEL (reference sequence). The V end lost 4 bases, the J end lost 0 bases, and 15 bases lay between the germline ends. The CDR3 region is CASSRGGRRVNTEAFF. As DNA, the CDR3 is TGTGCCAGCAGCCGAGGGGGACGACGGGTGAACACTGAAGCTTTCTTT.

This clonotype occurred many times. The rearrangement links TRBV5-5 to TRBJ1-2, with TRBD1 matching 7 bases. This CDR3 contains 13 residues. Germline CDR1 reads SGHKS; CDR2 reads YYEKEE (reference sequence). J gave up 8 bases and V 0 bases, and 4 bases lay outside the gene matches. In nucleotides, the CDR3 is TGTGCCAGCAGCTTGGCCCAGGGGGGCGGCTACACCTTC. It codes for CASSLAQGGGYTF.

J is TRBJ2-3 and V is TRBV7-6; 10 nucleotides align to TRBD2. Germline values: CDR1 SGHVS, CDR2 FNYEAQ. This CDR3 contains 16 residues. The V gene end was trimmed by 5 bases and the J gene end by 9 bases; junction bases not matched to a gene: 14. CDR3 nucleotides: TGTGCCAGCAGCCAGGATGCTAGCGGGGGTCGCGGGACGCAGTATTTT. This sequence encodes CASSQDASGGRGTQYF.

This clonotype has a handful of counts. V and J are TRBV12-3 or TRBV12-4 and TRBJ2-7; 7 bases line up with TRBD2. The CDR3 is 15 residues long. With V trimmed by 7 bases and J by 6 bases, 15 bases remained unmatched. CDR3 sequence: CASTLGVAGVGEQYF. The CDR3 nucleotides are TGTGCCAGCACCCTGGGAGTCGCGGGAGTCGGCGAGCAGTACTTC.

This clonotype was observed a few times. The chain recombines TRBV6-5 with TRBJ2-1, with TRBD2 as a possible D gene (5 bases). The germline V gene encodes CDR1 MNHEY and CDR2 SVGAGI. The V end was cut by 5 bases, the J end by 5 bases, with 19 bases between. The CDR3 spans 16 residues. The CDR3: CASSGLLAGLHNEQFF. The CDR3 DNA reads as TGTGCCAGCAGTGGGTTGCTGGCGGGTCTCCACAATGAGCAGTTCTTC.

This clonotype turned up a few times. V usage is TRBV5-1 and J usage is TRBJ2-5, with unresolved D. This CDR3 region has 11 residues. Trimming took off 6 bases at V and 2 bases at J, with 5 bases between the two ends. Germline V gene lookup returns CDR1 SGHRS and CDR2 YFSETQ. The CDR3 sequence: CASTLQETQYF. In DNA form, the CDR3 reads TGCGCCAGCACCCTACAAGAGACCCAGTACTTC.

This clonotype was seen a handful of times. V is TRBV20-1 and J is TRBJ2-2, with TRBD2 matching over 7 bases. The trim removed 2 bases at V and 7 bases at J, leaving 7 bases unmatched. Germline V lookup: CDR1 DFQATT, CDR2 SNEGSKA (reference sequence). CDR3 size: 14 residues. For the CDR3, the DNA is TGCAGTGCTAGATACTCAAGCGGGAACGGGGAGCTGTTTTTT. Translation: CSARYSSGNGELFF.

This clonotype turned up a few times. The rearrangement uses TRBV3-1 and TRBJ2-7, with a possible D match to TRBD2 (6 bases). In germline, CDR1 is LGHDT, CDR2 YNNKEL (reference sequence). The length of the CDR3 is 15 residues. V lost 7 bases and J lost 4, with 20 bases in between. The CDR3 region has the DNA TGTGCCAGCACCAAGGAGGGGCGTCTACCTTACGAGCAGTACTTC. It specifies CASTKEGRLPYEQYF.

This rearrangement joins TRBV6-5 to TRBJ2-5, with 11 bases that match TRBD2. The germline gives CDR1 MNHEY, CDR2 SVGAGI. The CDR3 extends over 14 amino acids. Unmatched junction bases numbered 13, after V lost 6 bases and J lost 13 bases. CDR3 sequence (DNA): TGTGCCAGCAGGCCTGGGACTAGCGGTACCCTGCTGTACTTC. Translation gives CASRPGTSGTLLYF.

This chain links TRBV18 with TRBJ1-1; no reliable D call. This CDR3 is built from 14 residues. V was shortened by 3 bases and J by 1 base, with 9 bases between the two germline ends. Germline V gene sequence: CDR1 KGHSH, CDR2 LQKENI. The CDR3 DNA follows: TGTGCCAGCTCACCCCTTGACAAGAACACTGAAGCTTTCTTT. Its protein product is CASSPLDKNTEAFF. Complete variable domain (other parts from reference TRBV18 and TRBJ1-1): NAGVMQNPRHLVRRRGQEARLRCSPMKGHSHVYWYRQLPEEGLKFMVYLQKENIIDESGMPKERFSAEFPKEGPSILRIQQVVRGDSAAYFCASSPLDKNTEAFFGQGTRLTVV.

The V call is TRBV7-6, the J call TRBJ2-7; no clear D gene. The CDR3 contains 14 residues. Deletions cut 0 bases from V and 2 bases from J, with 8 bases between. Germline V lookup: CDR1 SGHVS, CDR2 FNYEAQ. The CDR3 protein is CASSLAYGPYEQYF. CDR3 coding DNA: TGTGCCAGCAGCTTAGCGTACGGGCCCTACGAGCAGTACTTC.

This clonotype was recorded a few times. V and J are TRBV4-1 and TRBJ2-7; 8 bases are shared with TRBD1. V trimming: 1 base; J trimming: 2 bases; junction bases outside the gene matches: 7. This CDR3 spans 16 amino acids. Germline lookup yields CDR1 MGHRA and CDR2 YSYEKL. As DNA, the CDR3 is TGCGCCAGCAGCCAAGGCGCGGGACAGGTCGCCTACGAGCAGTACTTC. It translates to CASSQGAGQVAYEQYF.

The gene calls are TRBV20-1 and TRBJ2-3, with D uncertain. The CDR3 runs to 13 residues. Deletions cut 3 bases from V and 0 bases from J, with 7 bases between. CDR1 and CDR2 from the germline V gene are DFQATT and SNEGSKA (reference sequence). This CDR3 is CSASAQSTDTQYF. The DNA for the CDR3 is TGCAGTGCTAGTGCTCAGAGCACAGATACGCAGTATTTT.

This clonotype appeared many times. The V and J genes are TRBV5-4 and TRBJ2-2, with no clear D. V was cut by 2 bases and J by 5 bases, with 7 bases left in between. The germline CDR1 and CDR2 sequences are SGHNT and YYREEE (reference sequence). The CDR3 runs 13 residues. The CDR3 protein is CASSFVGTGELFF. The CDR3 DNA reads TGTGCCAGCAGCTTCGTCGGTACCGGGGAGCTGTTTTTT.

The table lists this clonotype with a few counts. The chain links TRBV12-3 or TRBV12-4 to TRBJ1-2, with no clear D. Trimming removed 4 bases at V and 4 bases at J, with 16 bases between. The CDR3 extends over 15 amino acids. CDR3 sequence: CASSWETGGGYGYTF. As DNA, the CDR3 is TGTGCCAGCAGTTGGGAGACGGGAGGTGGCTATGGCTACACCTTC.

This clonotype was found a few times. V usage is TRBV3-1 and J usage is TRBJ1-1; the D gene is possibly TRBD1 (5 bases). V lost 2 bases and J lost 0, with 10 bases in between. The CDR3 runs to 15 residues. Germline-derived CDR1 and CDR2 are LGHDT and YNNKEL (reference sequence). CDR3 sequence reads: CASSQRGGMNTEAFF. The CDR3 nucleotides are TGTGCCAGCAGCCAACGTGGGGGGATGAACACTGAAGCTTTCTTT. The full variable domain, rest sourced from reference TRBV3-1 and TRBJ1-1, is DTAVSQTPKYLVTQMGNDKSIKCEQNLGHDTMYWYKQDSKKFLKIMFSYNNKELIINETVPNRFSPKSPDKAHLNLHINSLELGDSAVYFCASSQRGGMNTEAFFGQGTRLTVV.